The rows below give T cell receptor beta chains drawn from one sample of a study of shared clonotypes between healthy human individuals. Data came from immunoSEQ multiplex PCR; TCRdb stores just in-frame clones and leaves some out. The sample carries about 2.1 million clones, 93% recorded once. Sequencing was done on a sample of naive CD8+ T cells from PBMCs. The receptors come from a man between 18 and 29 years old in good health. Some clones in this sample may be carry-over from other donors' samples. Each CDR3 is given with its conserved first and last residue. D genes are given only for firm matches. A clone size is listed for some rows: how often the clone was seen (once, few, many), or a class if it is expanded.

TGTGCCAGCGGTACCCCGGGACTAGCGTTCGATGAGCAGTTCTTC | CASGTPGLAFDEQFF | TRBJ2-1 | TRBV28 | TRBD2 | -
TGTGCCAGCACCGAAGGGGCAGGTAATCAGCCCCAGCATTTT | CASTEGAGNQPQHF | TRBJ1-5 | TRBV2 | - | -
TGCAGCGTTTCTCCATACCGGGACAGGGGGATTTTGAACACTGAAGCTTTCTTT | CSVSPYRDRGILNTEAFF | TRBJ1-1 | TRBV29-1 | TRBD1 | -
TGTGCCAGCTCACCACCCAAAGGCAGGGAGAATGAGCAGTTCTTC | CASSPPKGRENEQFF | TRBJ2-1 | TRBV18 | - | -
TGTGCCAGCAGTTTTCAAGCGGGAGGGCCCTACAATGAGCAGTTCTTC | CASSFQAGGPYNEQFF | TRBJ2-1 | TRBV27 | TRBD2 | -
TGTGCCAGCAGCTCAAATACTTGGACTAGCGGGAGGGGTGAGCAGTTCTTC | CASSSNTWTSGRGEQFF | TRBJ2-1 | TRBV13 | TRBD2 | -
TGTGCCAGCAGCGGTAAACTAGCCGACGAGCAGTACTTC | CASSGKLADEQYF | TRBJ2-7 | TRBV27 | - | -
TGTGCCAGCAGCGCCCGGACAGGGGGCATCGCTGAAGCTTTCTTT | CASSARTGGIAEAFF | TRBJ1-1 | TRBV7-9 | TRBD1 | -
TGTGCCAGCAGCGTAGGAGCGGGATCGTGGGAGCAGTACTTC | CASSVGAGSWEQYF | TRBJ2-5 | TRBV9 | TRBD2 | -
TGCGCCAGCAGCTTGACGTACCGACAGGGGGCCGACGGCTACACCTTC | CASSLTYRQGADGYTF | TRBJ1-2 | TRBV5-1 | TRBD1 | -
TGTGCCAGCAGTTTATGGTTGCAGGGGATGGACGAGCAGTACTTC | CASSLWLQGMDEQYF | TRBJ2-7 | TRBV28 | - | -
TGTGCCAGCAGCTTAGACGGCTTTACGGGGGGCTACACCTTC | CASSLDGFTGGYTF | TRBJ1-2 | TRBV7-9 | - | -
TGTGCCAGCAGTTTATGGACTAGCGGGATCTACGAGCAGTACTTC | CASSLWTSGIYEQYF | TRBJ2-7 | TRBV27 | TRBD2 | -
TGTGCCAGCAGCTTAGGGGGGGTCCAAAATCAGCCCCAGCATTTT | CASSLGGVQNQPQHF | TRBJ1-5 | TRBV7-9 | - | once
TGTGCCAGCAGCTTAGGCAGGGGAATCAATGAGCAGTTCTTC | CASSLGRGINEQFF | TRBJ2-1 | TRBV7-9 | - | -
TGTGCCAGCAGTCGAGAGAACGCCGGGGAGCTGTTTTTT | CASSRENAGELFF | TRBJ2-2 | TRBV13 | - | once
TGCGCCAGCAGCCCCGGAGGGACAGGGGGAAATGGCTACACCTTC | CASSPGGTGGNGYTF | TRBJ1-2 | TRBV5-1 | TRBD1 | -
TGTGCCAGCAGCGTAGAAGGCTCCGCCTACGAGCAGTACTTC | CASSVEGSAYEQYF | TRBJ2-7 | TRBV9 | - | -
TGTGCCAGCAGTGGGATGCGGGGGCACGAGCAGTACTTC | CASSGMRGHEQYF | TRBJ2-7 | TRBV6-1 | - | -
TGTGCCAGCAGTGAAGGAGAAAAACTGTTTTTT | CASSEGEKLFF | TRBJ1-4 | TRBV6-1 | - | -
TGTGCCAGCAGTGGTCCGGGACTAGCGCAAGAGACCCAGTACTTC | CASSGPGLAQETQYF | TRBJ2-5 | TRBV5-6 | TRBD2 | once
TGTGCCAGCAGCTTAGTCGGGCAGGTCAACACTGAAGCTTTCTTT | CASSLVGQVNTEAFF | TRBJ1-1 | TRBV7-9 | - | -
TGCGCCAGCAGCTCCCGGGACAACTCTGGAAACACCATATATTTT | CASSSRDNSGNTIYF | TRBJ1-3 | TRBV4-1 | - | -
TGTGCCAGCAGTTTCGGCCAGGGGCCTACTGTTTATAATGAAAAACTGTTTTTT | CASSFGQGPTVYNEKLFF | TRBJ1-4 | TRBV28 | - | -